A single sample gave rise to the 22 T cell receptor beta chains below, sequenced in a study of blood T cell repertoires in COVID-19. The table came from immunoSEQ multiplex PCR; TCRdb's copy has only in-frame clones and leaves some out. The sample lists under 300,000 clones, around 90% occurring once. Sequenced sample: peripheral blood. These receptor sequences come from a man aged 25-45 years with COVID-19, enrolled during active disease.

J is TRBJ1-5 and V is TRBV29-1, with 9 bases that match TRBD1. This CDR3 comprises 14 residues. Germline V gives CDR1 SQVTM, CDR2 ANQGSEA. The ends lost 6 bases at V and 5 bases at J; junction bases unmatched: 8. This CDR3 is CSVGTGRGHQPQHF. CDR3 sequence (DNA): TGCAGCGTGGGGACAGGGAGAGGGCATCAGCCCCAGCATTTT. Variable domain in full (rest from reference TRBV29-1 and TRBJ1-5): SAVISQKPSRDICQRGTSLTIQCQVDSQVTMMFWYRQQPGQSLTLIATANQGSEATYESGFVIDKFPISRPNLTFSTLTVSNMSPEDSSIYLCSVGTGRGHQPQHFGDGTRLSIL.

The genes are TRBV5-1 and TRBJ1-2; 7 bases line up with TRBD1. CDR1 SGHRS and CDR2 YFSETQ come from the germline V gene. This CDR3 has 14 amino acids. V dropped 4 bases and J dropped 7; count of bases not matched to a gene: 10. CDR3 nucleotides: TGCGCCAGCAGCAGGGGGCAGGCCGGAGGTGGCTACACCTTC. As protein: CASSRGQAGGGYTF. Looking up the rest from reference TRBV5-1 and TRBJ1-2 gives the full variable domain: KAGVTQTPRYLIKTRGQQVTLSCSPISGHRSVSWYQQTPGQGLQFLFEYFSETQRNKGNFPGRFSGRQFSNSRSEMNVSTLELGDSALYLCASSRGQAGGGYTFGSGTRLTVV.

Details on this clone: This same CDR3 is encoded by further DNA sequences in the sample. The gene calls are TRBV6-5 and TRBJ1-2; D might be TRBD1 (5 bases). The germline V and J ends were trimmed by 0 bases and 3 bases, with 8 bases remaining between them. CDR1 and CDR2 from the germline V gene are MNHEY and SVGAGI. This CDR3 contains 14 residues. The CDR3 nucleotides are TGTGCCAGCAGTTACTCTACAGGTGACTATGGCTACACCTTC. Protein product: CASSYSTGDYGYTF.

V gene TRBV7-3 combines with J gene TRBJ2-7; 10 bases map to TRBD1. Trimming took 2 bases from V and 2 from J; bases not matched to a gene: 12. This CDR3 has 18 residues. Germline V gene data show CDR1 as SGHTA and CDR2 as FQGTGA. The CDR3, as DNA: TGTGCCAGCAGCTTACCCAAGGCCGTCGGACAGGGGGCCTACGAGCAGTACTTC. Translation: CASSLPKAVGQGAYEQYF.

CDR3 coding DNA: TGTGCCAGCAGCTTGAAATTCCGCTCTGGAAACACCATATATTTT. This gives the protein CASSLKFRSGNTIYF. The chain has TRBV5-6 and TRBJ1-3; D call uncertain. V lost 1 base, J lost 0 bases, and 8 bases lay in between. The CDR3 contains 15 residues. The germline CDR1 and CDR2 sequences are SGHDT and YYEEEE. Combining the CDR3 with reference TRBV5-6 and TRBJ1-3 gives the whole variable domain DAGVTQSPTHLIKTRGQQVTLRCSPKSGHDTVSWYQQALGQGPQFIFQYYEEEERQRGNFPDRFSGHQFPNYSSELNVNALLLGDSALYLCASSLKFRSGNTIYFGEGSWLTVV.

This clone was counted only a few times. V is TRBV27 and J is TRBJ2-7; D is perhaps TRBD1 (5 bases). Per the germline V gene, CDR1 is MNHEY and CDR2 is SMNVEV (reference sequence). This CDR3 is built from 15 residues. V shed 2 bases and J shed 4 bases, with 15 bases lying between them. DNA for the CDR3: TGTGCCAGCAGTTTAAAGGTGGGGCGCGTTTACGAGCAGTACTTC. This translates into CASSLKVGRVYEQYF.

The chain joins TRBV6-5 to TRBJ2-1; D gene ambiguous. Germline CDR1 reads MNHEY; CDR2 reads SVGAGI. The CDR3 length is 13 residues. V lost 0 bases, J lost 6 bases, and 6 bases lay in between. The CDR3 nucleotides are TGTGCCAGCAGTTACTCCCACGGCAATGAGCAGTTCTTC. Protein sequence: CASSYSHGNEQFF.

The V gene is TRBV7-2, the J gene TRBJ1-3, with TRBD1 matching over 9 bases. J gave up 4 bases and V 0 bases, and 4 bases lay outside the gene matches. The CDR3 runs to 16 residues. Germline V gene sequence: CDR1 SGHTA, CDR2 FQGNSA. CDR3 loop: CASSLAIQGAGNTIYF. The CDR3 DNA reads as TGTGCCAGCAGCTTAGCGATACAGGGGGCAGGAAACACCATATATTTT.

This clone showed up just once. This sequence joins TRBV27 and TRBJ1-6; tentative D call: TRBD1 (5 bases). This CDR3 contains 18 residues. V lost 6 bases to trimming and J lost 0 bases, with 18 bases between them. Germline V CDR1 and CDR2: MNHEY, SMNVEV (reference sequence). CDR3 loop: CASRLQGSSSSYNSPLHF. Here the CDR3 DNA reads TGTGCCAGCAGGCTCCAGGGTTCTTCAAGCTCCTATAATTCACCCCTCCACTTT.

The CDR3 spells CASSLVTRGGYEQFF. Written as DNA, the CDR3 is TGTGCCAGCAGCTTAGTTACGCGCGGCGGTTATGAGCAGTTCTTC. This chain links TRBV11-2 with TRBJ2-1; D is unclear. V gave up 1 base and J gave up 8 bases, with 15 bases separating them. The CDR3 totals 15 residues. Germline values: CDR1 SGHAT, CDR2 FQNNGV. The full variable domain, rest sourced from reference TRBV11-2 and TRBJ2-1, is EAGVAQSPRYKIIEKRQSVAFWCNPISGHATLYWYQQILGQGPKLLIQFQNNGVVDDSQLPKDRFSAERLKGVDSTLKIQPAKLEDSAVYLCASSLVTRGGYEQFFGPGTRLTVL.

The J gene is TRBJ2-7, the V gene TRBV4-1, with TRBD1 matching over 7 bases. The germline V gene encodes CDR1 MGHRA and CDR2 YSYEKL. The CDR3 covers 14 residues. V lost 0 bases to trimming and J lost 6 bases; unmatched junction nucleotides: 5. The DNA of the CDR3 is TGCGCCAGCAGCCAAGAAGTCAGGGGGTTCGAGCAGTACTTC. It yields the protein CASSQEVRGFEQYF.

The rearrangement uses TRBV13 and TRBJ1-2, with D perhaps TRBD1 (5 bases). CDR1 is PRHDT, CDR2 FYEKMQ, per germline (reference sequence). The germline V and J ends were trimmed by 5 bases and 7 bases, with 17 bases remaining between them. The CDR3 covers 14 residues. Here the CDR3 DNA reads TGTGCCAGCAGCCTAGAGCGGGGGTCTTTTGGCTACACCTTC. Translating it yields CASSLERGSFGYTF.

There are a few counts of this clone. CDR3 bases: TGCGCCAGCAGCTTACCTAGCGGGGGCTCAGATACGCAGTATTTT. Translated: CASSLPSGGSDTQYF. V gene TRBV5-1 combines with J gene TRBJ2-3, with 10 bases identical to TRBD2. The V gene end was trimmed by 2 bases and the J gene end by 4 bases; junction bases not matched to a gene: 4. Germline V lookup: CDR1 SGHRS, CDR2 YFSETQ. The CDR3 totals 15 residues.

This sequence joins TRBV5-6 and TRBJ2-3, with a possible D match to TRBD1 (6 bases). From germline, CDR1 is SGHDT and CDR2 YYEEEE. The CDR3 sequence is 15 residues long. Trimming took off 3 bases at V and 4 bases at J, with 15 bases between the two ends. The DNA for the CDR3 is TGTGCCAGCAGCTCTACAGGGTCGGGATCAGATACGCAGTATTTT. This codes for CASSSTGSGSDTQYF.

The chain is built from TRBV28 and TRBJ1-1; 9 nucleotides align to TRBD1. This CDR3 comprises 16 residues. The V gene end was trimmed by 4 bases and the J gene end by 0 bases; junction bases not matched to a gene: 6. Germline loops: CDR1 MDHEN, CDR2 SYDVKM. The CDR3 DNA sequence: TGTGCCAGCAGTTCCCCCGGACAGGGGATGAACACTGAAGCTTTCTTT. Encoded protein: CASSSPGQGMNTEAFF.

Here the CDR3 reads CASSSRLGELFF. As DNA, the CDR3 is TGCGCCAGCAGTTCCCGTCTAGGGGAGCTGTTTTTT. V and J are TRBV10-1 and TRBJ2-2, with unresolved D. Trimming stripped 5 bases from V and 8 bases from J, with 9 bases between. Per germline, CDR1 WNHNN and CDR2 SYGVQD (reference sequence). The length of the CDR3 is 12 residues.

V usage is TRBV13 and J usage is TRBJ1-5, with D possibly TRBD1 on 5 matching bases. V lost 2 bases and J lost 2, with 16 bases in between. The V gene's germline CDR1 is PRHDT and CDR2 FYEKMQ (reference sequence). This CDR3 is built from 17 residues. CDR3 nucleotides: TGTGCCAGCAGCTTAAGGGGTGCAGGGCGCGGCAATCAGCCCCAGCATTTT. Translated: CASSLRGAGRGNQPQHF.

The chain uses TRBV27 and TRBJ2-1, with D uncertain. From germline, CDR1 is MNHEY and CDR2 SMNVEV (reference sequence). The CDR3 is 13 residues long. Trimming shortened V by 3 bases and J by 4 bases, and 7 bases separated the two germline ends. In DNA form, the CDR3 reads TGTGCCAGCAGTTTCAACGGTTACAATGAGCAGTTCTTC. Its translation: CASSFNGYNEQFF.

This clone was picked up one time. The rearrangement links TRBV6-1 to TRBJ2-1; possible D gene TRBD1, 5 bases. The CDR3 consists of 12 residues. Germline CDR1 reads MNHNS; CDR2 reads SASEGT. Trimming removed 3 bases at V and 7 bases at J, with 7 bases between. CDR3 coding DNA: TGTGCCAGCAGTGACAGGGCGAATGAGCAGTTCTTC. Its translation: CASSDRANEQFF.

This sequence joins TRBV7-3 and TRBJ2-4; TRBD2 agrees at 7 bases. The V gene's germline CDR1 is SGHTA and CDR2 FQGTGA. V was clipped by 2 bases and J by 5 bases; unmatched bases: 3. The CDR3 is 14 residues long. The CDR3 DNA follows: TGTGCCAGCAGCTTAGGGGGAGGGGAAAACATTCAGTACTTC. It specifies CASSLGGGENIQYF. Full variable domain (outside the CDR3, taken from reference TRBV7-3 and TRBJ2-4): GAGVSQTPSNKVTEKGKYVELRCDPISGHTALYWYRQSLGQGPEFLIYFQGTGAADDSGLPNDRFFAVRPEGSVSTLKIQRTERGDSAVYLCASSLGGGENIQYFGAGTRLSVL.

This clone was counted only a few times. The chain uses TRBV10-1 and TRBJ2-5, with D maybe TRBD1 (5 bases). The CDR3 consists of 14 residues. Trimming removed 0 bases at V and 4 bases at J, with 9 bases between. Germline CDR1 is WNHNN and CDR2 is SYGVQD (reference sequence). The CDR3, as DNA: TGCGCCAGCAGTGAGTCAAGGGGCGGAGAGACCCAGTACTTC. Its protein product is CASSESRGGETQYF.

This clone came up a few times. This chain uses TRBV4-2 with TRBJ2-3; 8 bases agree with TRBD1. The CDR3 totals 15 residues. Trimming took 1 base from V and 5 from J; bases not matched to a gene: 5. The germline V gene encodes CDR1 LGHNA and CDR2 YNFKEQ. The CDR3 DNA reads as TGTGCCAGCAGCCAAGCAGGGGGCGTACGAGATACGCAGTATTTT. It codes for CASSQAGGVRDTQYF.